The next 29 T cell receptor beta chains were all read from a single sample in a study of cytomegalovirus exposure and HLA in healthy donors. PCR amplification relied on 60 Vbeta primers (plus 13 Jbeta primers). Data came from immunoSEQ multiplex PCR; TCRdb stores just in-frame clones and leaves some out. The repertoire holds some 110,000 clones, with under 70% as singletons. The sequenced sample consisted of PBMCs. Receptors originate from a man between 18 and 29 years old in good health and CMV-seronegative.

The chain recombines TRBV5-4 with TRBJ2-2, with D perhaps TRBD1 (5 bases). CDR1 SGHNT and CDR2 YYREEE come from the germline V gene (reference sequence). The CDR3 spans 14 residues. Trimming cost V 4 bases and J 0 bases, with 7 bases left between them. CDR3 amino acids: CASSRQSNTGELFF. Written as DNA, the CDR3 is TGTGCCAGCAGCCGACAGTCGAACACCGGGGAGCTGTTTTTT.

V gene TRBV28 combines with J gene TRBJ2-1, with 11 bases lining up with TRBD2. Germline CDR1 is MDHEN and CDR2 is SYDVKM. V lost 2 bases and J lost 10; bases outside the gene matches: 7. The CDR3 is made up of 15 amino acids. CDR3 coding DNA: TGTGCCAGCAGTTTACCACTAGCGGGAGTTGGGGAGCAGTTCTTC. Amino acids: CASSLPLAGVGEQFF.

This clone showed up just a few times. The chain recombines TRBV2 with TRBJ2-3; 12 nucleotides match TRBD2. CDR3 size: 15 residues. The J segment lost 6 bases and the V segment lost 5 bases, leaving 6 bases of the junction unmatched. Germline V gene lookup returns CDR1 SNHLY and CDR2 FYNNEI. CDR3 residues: CASSPPSGRADTQYF. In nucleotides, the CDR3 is TGTGCCAGCAGTCCTCCTAGCGGGAGGGCGGATACGCAGTATTTT.

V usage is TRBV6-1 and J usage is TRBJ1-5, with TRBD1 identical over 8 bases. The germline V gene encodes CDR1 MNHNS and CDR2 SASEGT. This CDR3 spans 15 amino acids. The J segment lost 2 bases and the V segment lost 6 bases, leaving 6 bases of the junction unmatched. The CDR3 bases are TGTGCCAGCAGAACAGGGGGTCTGGGCAATCAGCCCCAGCATTTT. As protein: CASRTGGLGNQPQHF.

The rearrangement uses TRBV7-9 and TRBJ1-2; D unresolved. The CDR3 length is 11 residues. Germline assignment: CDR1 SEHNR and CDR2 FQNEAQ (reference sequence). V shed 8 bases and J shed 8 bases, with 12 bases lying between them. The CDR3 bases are TGTGCCAGCGGATCGAGGCAAGGCTACACCTTC. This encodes CASGSRQGYTF.

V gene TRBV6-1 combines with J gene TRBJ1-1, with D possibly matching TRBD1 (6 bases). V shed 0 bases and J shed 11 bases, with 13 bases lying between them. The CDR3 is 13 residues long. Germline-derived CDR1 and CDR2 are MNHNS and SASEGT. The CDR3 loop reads CASSEASGGPAFF. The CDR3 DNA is TGTGCCAGCAGTGAAGCCTCGGGGGGGCCGGCTTTCTTT.

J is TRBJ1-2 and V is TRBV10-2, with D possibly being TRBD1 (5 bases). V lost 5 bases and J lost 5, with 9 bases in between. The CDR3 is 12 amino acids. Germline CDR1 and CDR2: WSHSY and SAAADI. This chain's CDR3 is CASSFGAYGYTF. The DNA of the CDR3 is TGCGCCAGCAGTTTTGGGGCATATGGCTACACCTTC.

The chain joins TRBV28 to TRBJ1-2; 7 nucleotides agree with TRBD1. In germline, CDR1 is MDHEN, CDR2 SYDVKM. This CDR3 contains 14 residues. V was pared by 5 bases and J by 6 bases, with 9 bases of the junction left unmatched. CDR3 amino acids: CASSLLDRVNGYTF. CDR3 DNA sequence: TGTGCCAGCAGTCTACTCGACAGGGTTAATGGCTACACCTTC.

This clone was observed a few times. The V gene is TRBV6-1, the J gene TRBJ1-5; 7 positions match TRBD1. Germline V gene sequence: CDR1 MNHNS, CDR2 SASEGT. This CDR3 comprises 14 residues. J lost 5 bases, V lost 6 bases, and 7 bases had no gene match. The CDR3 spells CASRDYRGDQPQHF. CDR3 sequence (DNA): TGTGCCAGCAGAGATTACAGGGGCGATCAGCCCCAGCATTTT.

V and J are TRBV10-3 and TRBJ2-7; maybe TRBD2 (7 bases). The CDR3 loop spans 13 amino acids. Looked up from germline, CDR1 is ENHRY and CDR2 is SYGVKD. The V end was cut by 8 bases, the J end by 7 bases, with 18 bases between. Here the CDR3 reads CAIGRAGVGEQYF. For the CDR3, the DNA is TGTGCCATCGGGAGGGCAGGGGTGGGGGAGCAGTACTTC.

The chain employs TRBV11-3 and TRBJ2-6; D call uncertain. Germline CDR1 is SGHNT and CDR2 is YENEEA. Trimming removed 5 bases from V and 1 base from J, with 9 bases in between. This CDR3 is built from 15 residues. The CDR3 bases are TGTGCCAGCAGCCCTGAGCCGTCTGGGGCCAACGTCCTGACTTTC. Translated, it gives CASSPEPSGANVLTF.

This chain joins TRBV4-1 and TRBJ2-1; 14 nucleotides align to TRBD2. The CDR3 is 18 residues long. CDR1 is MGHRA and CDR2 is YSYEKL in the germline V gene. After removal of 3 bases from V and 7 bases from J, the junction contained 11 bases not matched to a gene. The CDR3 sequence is CASSQIPGTSGRLNEQFF. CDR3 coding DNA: TGCGCCAGCAGCCAGATTCCCGGGACTAGCGGGAGACTAAATGAGCAGTTCTTC.

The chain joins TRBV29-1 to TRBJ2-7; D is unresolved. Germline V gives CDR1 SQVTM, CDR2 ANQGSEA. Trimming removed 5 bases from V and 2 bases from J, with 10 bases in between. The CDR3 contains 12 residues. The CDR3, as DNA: TGCAGCGTTTTTGGGCAAGCCTACGAGCAGTACTTC. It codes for CSVFGQAYEQYF.

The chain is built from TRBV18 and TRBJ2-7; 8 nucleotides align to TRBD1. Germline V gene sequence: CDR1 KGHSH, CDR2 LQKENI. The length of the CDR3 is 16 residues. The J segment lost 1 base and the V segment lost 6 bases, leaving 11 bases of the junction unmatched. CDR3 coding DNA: TGTGCCAGCTCGCCTAGCCAGGGGGCGATATCCTACGAGCAGTACTTC. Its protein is CASSPSQGAISYEQYF.

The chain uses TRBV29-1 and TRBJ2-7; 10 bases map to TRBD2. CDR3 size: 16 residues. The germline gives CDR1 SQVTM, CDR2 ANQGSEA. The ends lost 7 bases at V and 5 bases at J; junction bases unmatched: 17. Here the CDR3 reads CSALGASGSLWDEQYF. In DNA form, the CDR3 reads TGCAGCGCCCTCGGAGCTAGCGGGAGTCTTTGGGACGAGCAGTACTTC.

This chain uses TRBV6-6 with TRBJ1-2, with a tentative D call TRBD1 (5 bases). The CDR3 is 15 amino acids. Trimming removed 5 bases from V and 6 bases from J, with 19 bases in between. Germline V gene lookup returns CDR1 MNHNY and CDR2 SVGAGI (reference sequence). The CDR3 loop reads CASSRGGGVGDGYTF. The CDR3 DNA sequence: TGTGCCAGCAGTCGCGGAGGAGGGGTTGGGGATGGCTACACCTTC.

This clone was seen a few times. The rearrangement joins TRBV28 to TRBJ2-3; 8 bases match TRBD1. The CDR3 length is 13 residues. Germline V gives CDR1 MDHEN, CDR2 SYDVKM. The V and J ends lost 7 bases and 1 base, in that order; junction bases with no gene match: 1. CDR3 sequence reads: CASMTGGTDTQYF. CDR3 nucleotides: TGTGCCAGCATGACAGGGGGCACAGATACGCAGTATTTT.

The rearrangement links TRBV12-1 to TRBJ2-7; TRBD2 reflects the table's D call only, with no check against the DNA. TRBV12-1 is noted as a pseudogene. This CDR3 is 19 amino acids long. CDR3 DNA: TGTGCCAGCAGCTTTGACTTAGGACTAGCGGCCGCCGGCTACTACGAGCAGTACTTC. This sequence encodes CASSFDLGLAAAGYYEQYF.

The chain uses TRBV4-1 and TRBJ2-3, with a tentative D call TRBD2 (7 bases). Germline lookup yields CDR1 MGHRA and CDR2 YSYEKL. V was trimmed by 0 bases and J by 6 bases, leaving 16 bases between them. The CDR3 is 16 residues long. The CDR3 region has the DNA TGCGCCAGCAGCCAAGATTGGGGCGGGGGCGGGGATACGCAGTATTTT. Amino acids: CASSQDWGGGGDTQYF.

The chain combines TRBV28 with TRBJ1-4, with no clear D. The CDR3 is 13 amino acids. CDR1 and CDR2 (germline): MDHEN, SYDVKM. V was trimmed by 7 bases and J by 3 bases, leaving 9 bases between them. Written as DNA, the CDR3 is TGTGCCAGCAAAGGCGGGGCTAATGAAAAACTGTTTTTT. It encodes CASKGGANEKLFF.

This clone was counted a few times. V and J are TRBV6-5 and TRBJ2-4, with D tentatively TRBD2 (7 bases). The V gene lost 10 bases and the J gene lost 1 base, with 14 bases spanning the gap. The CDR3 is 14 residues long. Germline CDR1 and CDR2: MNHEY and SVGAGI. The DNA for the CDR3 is TGTGCCACCTCGGAGGGGGGGGCCAAAAACATTCAGTACTTC. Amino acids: CATSEGGAKNIQYF.

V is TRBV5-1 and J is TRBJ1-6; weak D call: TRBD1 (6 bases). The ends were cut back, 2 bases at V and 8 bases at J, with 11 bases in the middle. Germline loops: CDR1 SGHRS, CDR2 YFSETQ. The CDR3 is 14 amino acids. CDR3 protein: CASSFDTGYSPLHF. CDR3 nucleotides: TGCGCCAGCAGCTTTGACACAGGGTATTCACCCCTCCACTTT.

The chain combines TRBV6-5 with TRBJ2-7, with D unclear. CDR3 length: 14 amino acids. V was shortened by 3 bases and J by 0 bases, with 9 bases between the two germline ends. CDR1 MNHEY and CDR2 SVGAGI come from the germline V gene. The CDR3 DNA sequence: TGTGCCAGCAGTTATCAACGGAGCTCCTACGAGCAGTACTTC. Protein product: CASSYQRSSYEQYF.

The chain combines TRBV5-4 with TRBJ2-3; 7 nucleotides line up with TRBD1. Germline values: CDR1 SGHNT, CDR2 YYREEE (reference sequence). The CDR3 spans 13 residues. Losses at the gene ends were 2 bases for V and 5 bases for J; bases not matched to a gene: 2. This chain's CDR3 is CASSFYRGDTQYF. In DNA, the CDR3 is TGTGCCAGCAGCTTCTACAGGGGAGATACGCAGTATTTT.

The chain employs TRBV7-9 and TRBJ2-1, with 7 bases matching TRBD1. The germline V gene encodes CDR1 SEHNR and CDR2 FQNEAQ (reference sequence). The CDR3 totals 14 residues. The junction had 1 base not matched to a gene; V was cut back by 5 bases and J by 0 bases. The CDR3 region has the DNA TGTGCCAGCAGCCGGGACAGCTCCTACAATGAGCAGTTCTTC. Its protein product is CASSRDSSYNEQFF.

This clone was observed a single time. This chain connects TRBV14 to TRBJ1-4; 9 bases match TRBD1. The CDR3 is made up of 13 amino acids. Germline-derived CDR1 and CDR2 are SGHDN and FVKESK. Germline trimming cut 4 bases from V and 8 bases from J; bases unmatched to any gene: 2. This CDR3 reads CASSRDRDEKLFF. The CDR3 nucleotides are TGTGCCAGCAGCCGGGACAGGGACGAAAAACTGTTTTTT.

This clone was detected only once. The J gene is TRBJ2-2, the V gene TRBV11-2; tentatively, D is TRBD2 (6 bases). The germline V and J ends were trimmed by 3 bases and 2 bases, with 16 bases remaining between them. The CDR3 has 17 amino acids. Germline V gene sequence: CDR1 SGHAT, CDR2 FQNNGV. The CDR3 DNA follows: TGTGCCAGCAGCTTTTTGGCTAGCGAGATAAACACCGGGGAGCTGTTTTTT. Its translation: CASSFLASEINTGELFF.

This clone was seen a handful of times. CDR3 sequence: CASSHGQGNTGELFF. In DNA form, the CDR3 reads TGCGCCAGCAGTCACGGACAGGGGAACACCGGGGAGCTGTTTTTT. V and J are TRBV5-1 and TRBJ2-2, with TRBD1 matching 8 bases. The ends lost 5 bases at V and 1 base at J; junction bases unmatched: 4. From germline, CDR1 is SGHRS and CDR2 YFSETQ. The CDR3 is 15 amino acids. Full variable domain (rest looked up from reference TRBV5-1 and TRBJ2-2): KAGVTQTPRYLIKTRGQQVTLSCSPISGHRSVSWYQQTPGQGLQFLFEYFSETQRNKGNFPGRFSGRQFSNSRSEMNVSTLELGDSALYLCASSHGQGNTGELFFGEGSRLTVL.

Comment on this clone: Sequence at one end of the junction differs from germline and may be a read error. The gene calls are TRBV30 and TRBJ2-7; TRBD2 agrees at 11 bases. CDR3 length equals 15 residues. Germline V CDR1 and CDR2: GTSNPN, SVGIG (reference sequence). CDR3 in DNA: TGTTCCTGGAGTCTCGGGACTAGCGGTTCCTACGAGCAGTACTTC. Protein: CSWSLGTSGSYEQYF.